The next 14 T cell receptor beta chains were all read from a single sample in a study of blood T cell repertoires in COVID-19. Produced via immunoSEQ multiplex PCR; TCRdb's table is partial and in-frame only. This sample has 300,000 to 450,000 clones, with around 87% found just once. Specimen: PBMCs or T cells enriched from blood (not recorded which). The receptors stem from a man aged 40-50 years in a cohort exposed to, infected with or recovered from COVID-19 (not recorded which).

The J gene is TRBJ2-1, the V gene TRBV9, with D tentatively TRBD2 (5 bases). CDR1 is SGDLS, CDR2 YYNGEE, per germline. CDR3 size: 12 residues. V was shortened by 3 bases and J by 10 bases, with 11 bases between the two germline ends. DNA of the CDR3: TGTGCCAGCAGCGCGATTCGAGGGGAGCAGTTCTTC. Its translation: CASSAIRGEQFF. Using reference TRBV9 and TRBJ2-1 for the parts outside the CDR3, the full variable domain is DSGVTQTPKHLITATGQRVTLRCSPRSGDLSVYWYQQSLDQGLQFLIQYYNGEERAKGNILERFSAQQFPDLHSELNLSSLELGDSALYFCASSAIRGEQFFGPGTRLTVL.

This chain's CDR3 is CASSLPGTGVYNEQFF. CDR3 DNA: TGCGCCAGCAGCCTCCCAGGGACAGGGGTCTACAATGAGCAGTTCTTC. The chain joins TRBV5-1 to TRBJ2-1; 10 bases fit TRBD1. Per the germline V gene, CDR1 is SGHRS and CDR2 is YFSETQ. V lost 4 bases and J lost 3; bases outside the gene matches: 7. The CDR3 has 16 residues.

This chain links TRBV6-4 with TRBJ2-2; D perhaps matches TRBD1 (5 bases). Germline V gives CDR1 MRHNA, CDR2 SNTAGT. The germline V and J ends were trimmed by 6 bases and 5 bases, with 10 bases remaining between them. The CDR3 spans 13 residues. CDR3 amino acids: CASSLQETGELFF. CDR3 nucleotides: TGTGCCAGCAGCTTACAGGAAACCGGGGAGCTGTTTTTT.

The chain couples TRBV7-6 to TRBJ1-4, with 9 nucleotides matching TRBD1. This CDR3 has 19 amino acids. Germline trimming cut 4 bases from V and 6 bases from J; bases unmatched to any gene: 18. The germline V gene has CDR1 SGHVS and CDR2 FNYEAQ. CDR3 protein: CASSSRTRGQGSFYEKLFF. CDR3 nucleotides: TGTGCCAGCAGCTCCCGGACCCGGGGACAGGGATCTTTCTATGAAAAACTGTTTTTT.

The chain links TRBV12-5 to TRBJ2-3; 11 bases line up with TRBD2. The V segment lost 2 bases and the J segment 6 bases; nucleotides outside the gene matches: 7. Germline CDR1 is LGHNT and CDR2 is FRNRAP. The CDR3 is 16 amino acids. CDR3: CASGLTSGSVLDTQYF. CDR3 nucleotide sequence: TGTGCTAGTGGTTTGACTAGCGGGAGTGTTTTGGATACGCAGTATTTT.

The chain employs TRBV5-1 and TRBJ1-1, with TRBD1 as a possible D gene (5 bases). In germline, CDR1 is SGHRS, CDR2 YFSETQ. The CDR3 contains 13 residues. V gave up 7 bases and J gave up 4 bases, with 14 bases separating them. The CDR3 bases are TGCGCCAGCGCCGCCGGGGGGGTCACTGAAGCTTTCTTT. Amino acids: CASAAGGVTEAFF.

The gene calls are TRBV5-1 and TRBJ1-1; D is undetermined. Germline CDR1 reads SGHRS; CDR2 reads YFSETQ. Trimming shortened V by 5 bases and J by 4 bases, and 12 bases separated the two germline ends. This CDR3 region has 13 residues. The CDR3, as DNA: TGCGCCAGCAGGCCAGGTTTCCCCACTGAAGCTTTCTTT. It translates to CASRPGFPTEAFF.

CDR3 loop: CASSNPGDYGYTF. DNA for the CDR3: TGTGCCAGCAGCAACCCAGGGGACTATGGCTACACCTTC. The genes are TRBV5-6 and TRBJ1-2; D may be TRBD1 (6 bases). Deletions cut 4 bases from V and 3 bases from J, with 10 bases between. Germline assignment: CDR1 SGHDT and CDR2 YYEEEE. The CDR3 consists of 13 residues.

The V gene is TRBV16, the J gene TRBJ1-5, with TRBD1 matching over 11 bases. Germline values: CDR1 KGHSY, CDR2 FQNENV. CDR3 length: 15 amino acids. J was trimmed by 4 bases and V by 4 bases; bases with no gene match: 3. This chain's CDR3 is CASSPGQGGNQPQHF. The CDR3 DNA follows: TGTGCCAGCAGCCCGGGACAGGGGGGAAATCAGCCCCAGCATTTT. Complete variable domain (other parts from reference TRBV16 and TRBJ1-5): GEEVAQTPKHLVRGEGQKAKLYCAPIKGHSYVFWYQQVLKNEFKFLISFQNENVFDETGMPKERFSAKCLPNSPCSLEIQATKLEDSAVYFCASSPGQGGNQPQHFGDGTRLSIL.

This clone was counted a single time. CDR3 sequence (DNA): TGTGCCAGCAGTTTATCCAGATTTGGCTACACCTTC. Translating gives CASSLSRFGYTF. V gene TRBV28 combines with J gene TRBJ1-2, with unresolved D. The CDR3 runs to 12 residues. Germline CDR1 MDHEN, CDR2 SYDVKM. The ends were cut back, 1 base at V and 7 bases at J, with 7 bases in the middle.

This clone was counted only a few times. The chain employs TRBV5-1 and TRBJ2-2; TRBD2 agrees at 11 bases. The trim removed 5 bases at V and 4 bases at J, leaving 4 bases unmatched. This CDR3 region has 15 residues. Germline CDR1 and CDR2: SGHRS and YFSETQ. Here the CDR3 DNA reads TGCGCCAGCAGGTATACTAGCGGGAGCACCGGGGAGCTGTTTTTT. It specifies CASRYTSGSTGELFF.

The chain employs TRBV18 and TRBJ1-2; 8 bases are a match to TRBD1. There are 15 residues in the CDR3. CDR1 is KGHSH and CDR2 is LQKENI in the germline V gene. V lost 3 bases to trimming and J lost 8 bases; unmatched junction nucleotides: 11. CDR3 loop: CASSPPGLTGGGYTF. The CDR3 coding sequence is TGTGCCAGCTCACCCCCCGGGCTTACAGGGGGGGGCTACACCTTC. The whole variable domain, remainder taken from reference TRBV18 and TRBJ1-2, is NAGVMQNPRHLVRRRGQEARLRCSPMKGHSHVYWYRQLPEEGLKFMVYLQKENIIDESGMPKERFSAEFPKEGPSILRIQQVVRGDSAAYFCASSPPGLTGGGYTFGSGTRLTVV.

This chain's CDR3 is CSVRTSGRRLRTQYF. For the CDR3, the DNA is TGCAGCGTCAGGACTAGCGGGAGACGTCTACGGACCCAGTACTTC. The J gene is TRBJ2-5, the V gene TRBV29-1, with TRBD2 matching 13 bases. CDR1 SQVTM and CDR2 ANQGSEA come from the germline V gene. Trimming at V came to 6 bases and at J to 7 bases, leaving 11 bases not matched to a gene. This CDR3 region has 15 residues.

The CDR3, as DNA: TGTGCCAGCCGGTTGAACACTGAAGCTTTCTTT. Translation gives CASRLNTEAFF. The chain employs TRBV7-9 and TRBJ1-1, with unresolved D. The ends were cut back, 8 bases at V and 0 bases at J, with 4 bases in the middle. From germline, CDR1 is SEHNR and CDR2 FQNEAQ (reference sequence). The length of the CDR3 is 11 residues.